Following are 9 T cell receptor beta chains from one sample sequenced in a study of blood T cell repertoires in COVID-19. Sequenced by immunoSEQ multiplex PCR; TCRdb stores in-frame clones only, minus some. Here the sample spans around 300,000 clones, 80% to 90% being singletons. Sequencing was carried out using PBMCs or T cells enriched from blood (not recorded which). The source is a woman under 30 who had recovered from COVID-19.

The genes are TRBV19 and TRBJ1-5, with D tentatively TRBD1 (6 bases). The germline gives CDR1 LNHDA, CDR2 SQIVND (reference sequence). The CDR3 is 16 residues long. V lost 3 bases, J lost 1 base, and 13 bases lay in between. Here the CDR3 reads CASSILPTGSNQPQHF. In DNA, the CDR3 is TGTGCCAGTAGTATTCTCCCCACAGGGAGCAATCAGCCCCAGCATTTT.

The chain has TRBV2 and TRBJ1-6; D not certain. V was clipped by 2 bases and J by 0 bases, with 8 bases between them. The CDR3 has 16 residues. Germline CDR1 reads SNHLY; CDR2 reads FYNNEI. CDR3 loop: CASSETESSYNSPLHF. CDR3 in DNA: TGTGCCAGCAGTGAAACAGAAAGCTCCTATAATTCACCCCTCCACTTT. The full variable domain, in which reference TRBV2 and TRBJ1-6 provide the parts outside the CDR3, is EPEVTQTPSHQVTQMGQEVILRCVPISNHLYFYWYRQILGQKVEFLVSFYNNEISEKSEIFDDQFSVERPDGSNFTLKIRSTKLEDSAMYFCASSETESSYNSPLHFGNGTRLTVT.

The chain carries TRBV7-9 and TRBJ1-4; 12 bases are a match to TRBD1. Germline CDR1 and CDR2: SEHNR and FQNEAQ (reference sequence). The CDR3 totals 16 residues. V lost 5 bases to trimming and J lost 5 bases; unmatched junction nucleotides: 6. CDR3 residues: CASSEGQGARNEKLFF. CDR3 DNA sequence: TGTGCCAGCAGCGAGGGACAGGGGGCGCGAAATGAAAAACTGTTTTTT.

This chain uses TRBV10-3 with TRBJ1-2, with TRBD1 as a possible D gene (5 bases). The V end lost 3 bases, the J end lost 2 bases, and 10 bases lay between the germline ends. Per the germline V gene, CDR1 is ENHRY and CDR2 is SYGVKD. The CDR3 totals 14 residues. The DNA for the CDR3 is TGTGCCATCAGTGAACAAGGGGCCAACTATGGCTACACCTTC. It yields the protein CAISEQGANYGYTF.

The chain combines TRBV10-2 with TRBJ1-2; D call uncertain. The CDR3 is made up of 13 amino acids. Germline lookup yields CDR1 WSHSY and CDR2 SAAADI. V was shortened by 3 bases and J by 8 bases, with 13 bases between the two germline ends. The chain's CDR3 is CASSDRGVDGYTF. The CDR3 DNA follows: TGCGCCAGCAGTGACCGAGGTGTCGACGGCTACACCTTC.

The V gene is TRBV6-1, the J gene TRBJ2-3, with 9 bases identical to TRBD2. The CDR3 is made up of 17 amino acids. With V trimmed by 2 bases and J by 5 bases, 11 bases remained unmatched. Germline V CDR1 and CDR2: MNHNS, SASEGT. The CDR3 sequence is CASSELAAGGPIDTQYF. For the CDR3, the DNA is TGTGCCAGCAGTGAATTAGCGGCGGGGGGGCCTATAGATACGCAGTATTTT.

The rearrangement joins TRBV5-1 to TRBJ1-4; 7 bases line up with TRBD1. Trimming removed 5 bases from V and 5 bases from J; junction bases left unmatched: 6. CDR3 length equals 14 residues. Germline V gene data show CDR1 as SGHRS and CDR2 as YFSETQ. The CDR3 is CASSPDRSNEKLFF. CDR3 DNA: TGCGCCAGCAGTCCGGACAGGTCGAATGAAAAACTGTTTTTT. Variable domain in full (rest from reference TRBV5-1 and TRBJ1-4): KAGVTQTPRYLIKTRGQQVTLSCSPISGHRSVSWYQQTPGQGLQFLFEYFSETQRNKGNFPGRFSGRQFSNSRSEMNVSTLELGDSALYLCASSPDRSNEKLFFGSGTQLSVL.

The chain is built from TRBV4-2 and TRBJ2-1, with D possibly matching TRBD2 (6 bases). Germline CDR1 LGHNA, CDR2 YNFKEQ. The CDR3 has 13 amino acids. V dropped 3 bases and J dropped 10 bases, with 13 bases sitting between them. The chain's CDR3 is CASSQAGFGEQFF. In DNA form, the CDR3 reads TGTGCCAGCAGCCAGGCGGGGTTCGGCGAGCAGTTCTTC.

The chain couples TRBV19 to TRBJ1-1; 8 nucleotides agree with TRBD1. Germline trimming cut 4 bases from V and 12 bases from J; bases unmatched to any gene: 7. CDR1 and CDR2 from the germline V gene are LNHDA and SQIVND (reference sequence). The CDR3 is 12 residues long. The CDR3 DNA reads TGTGCCAGTAGTACCCAACAGGGGGTCCCTTTCTTT. The encoded protein is CASSTQQGVPFF. Full variable domain (missing parts from reference TRBV19 and TRBJ1-1): DGGITQSPKYLFRKEGQNVTLSCEQNLNHDAMYWYRQDPGQGLRLIYYSQIVNDFQKGDIAEGYSVSREKKESFPLTVTSAQKNPTAFYLCASSTQQGVPFFGQGTRLTVV.